The 25 T cell receptor beta chains presented below share a single source sample, sequenced in a study of shared clonotypes between healthy human individuals. Here immunoSEQ multiplex PCR was the method, and the copy in TCRdb shows in-frame clones only, minus some. This table has under 850,000 clones, 55% to 75% appearing once. Specimen: memory CD4+ T cells sorted from blood. Subset specified: CD45RA-negative fraction. The origin of the receptors is a woman under 40 in good health.

About this clone: Other DNA sequences from this sample encode an identical CDR3 as well. This chain links TRBV11-2 with TRBJ2-3; tentative D call: TRBD2 (5 bases). V was pared by 3 bases and J by 2 bases, with 6 bases between. This CDR3 is 13 amino acids long. Germline V gene sequence: CDR1 SGHAT, CDR2 FQNNGV. The DNA of the CDR3 is TGTGCCAGCAGCTTTCGGGACACAGATACGCAGTATTTT. The encoded protein is CASSFRDTDTQYF.

V gene TRBV13 combines with J gene TRBJ2-3; D not resolved. Trimming stripped 5 bases from V and 4 bases from J, with 10 bases between. The CDR3 totals 13 residues. Germline V CDR1 and CDR2: PRHDT, FYEKMQ (reference sequence). The CDR3 region has the DNA TGTGCCAGCAGCCTCGAAGACTCAGATACGCAGTATTTT. Amino acids: CASSLEDSDTQYF. The entire variable domain, with the rest obtained from reference TRBV13 and TRBJ2-3, is as follows: AAGVIQSPRHLIKEKRETATLKCYPIPRHDTVYWYQQGPGQDPQFLISFYEKMQSDKGSIPDRFSAQQFSDYHSELNMSSLELGDSALYFCASSLEDSDTQYFGPGTRLTVL.

The rearrangement links TRBV5-6 to TRBJ1-5; 9 nucleotides agree with TRBD1. CDR1 SGHDT and CDR2 YYEEEE come from the germline V gene. V lost 1 base and J lost 3; bases outside the gene matches: 8. This CDR3 has 17 amino acids. CDR3 loop: CASSLLGTGKSNQPQHF. The DNA for the CDR3 is TGTGCCAGCAGCTTGCTCGGGACAGGGAAATCCAATCAGCCCCAGCATTTT.

The V gene is TRBV11-1, the J gene TRBJ2-3; D not certain. Germline values: CDR1 SGHAT, CDR2 FQDESV (reference sequence). The V end was cut by 2 bases, the J end by 6 bases, with 12 bases between. The CDR3 has 14 amino acids. CDR3 nucleotide sequence: TGTGCCAGCAGCTTAACAAGGATATCGGATACGCAGTATTTT. This codes for CASSLTRISDTQYF.

This clone appeared a single time. The chain combines TRBV28 with TRBJ2-7, with TRBD1 identical over 8 bases. The length of the CDR3 is 15 residues. The germline V gene encodes CDR1 MDHEN and CDR2 SYDVKM. With 7 bases clipped from V and 4 bases from J, the junction kept 12 bases outside the gene matches. The chain's CDR3 is CASTISTGVGYEQYF. The CDR3 region has the DNA TGTGCCAGCACCATATCGACAGGGGTCGGGTACGAGCAGTACTTC.

The rearrangement uses TRBV7-3 and TRBJ2-5, with TRBD1 as a possible D gene (6 bases). Germline assignment: CDR1 SGHTA and CDR2 FQGTGA. The CDR3 is made up of 16 amino acids. V was trimmed by 8 bases and J by 5 bases, leaving 24 bases between them. The chain's CDR3 is CASRRDALSTGETQYF. The CDR3 nucleotides read TGTGCCAGCCGACGGGACGCCCTATCCACAGGGGAGACCCAGTACTTC. Drawing the rest from reference TRBV7-3 and TRBJ2-5, the complete variable domain is GAGVSQTPSNKVTEKGKYVELRCDPISGHTALYWYRQSLGQGPEFLIYFQGTGAADDSGLPNDRFFAVRPEGSVSTLKIQRTERGDSAVYLCASRRDALSTGETQYFGPGTRLLVL.

As for this clone: Other DNA sequences from this sample encode an identical CDR3 as well. The chain employs TRBV28 and TRBJ1-1; D gene unclear. CDR3 length: 11 amino acids. Trimming left V 2 bases short and J 6 bases short, with 4 bases between. Germline-derived CDR1 and CDR2 are MDHEN and SYDVKM. The chain's CDR3 is CASSLRAEAFF. CDR3 in DNA: TGTGCCAGCAGTTTACGGGCTGAAGCTTTCTTT. Full variable domain (missing parts from reference TRBV28 and TRBJ1-1): DVKVTQSSRYLVKRTGEKVFLECVQDMDHENMFWYRQDPGLGLRLIYFSYDVKMKEKGDIPEGYSVSREKKERFSLILESASTNQTSMYLCASSLRAEAFFGQGTRLTVV.

This chain connects TRBV11-2 to TRBJ2-1, with D tentatively TRBD2 (5 bases). Trimming took off 2 bases at V and 0 bases at J, with 11 bases between the two ends. Germline-derived CDR1 and CDR2 are SGHAT and FQNNGV. The CDR3 length is 16 residues. CDR3 protein: CASSLNRGSSYNEQFF. The CDR3, as DNA: TGTGCCAGCAGCTTAAACCGGGGAAGCTCCTACAATGAGCAGTTCTTC.

This clone was recorded many times. The rearrangement joins TRBV25-1 to TRBJ2-3, with 8 bases fitting TRBD2. From germline, CDR1 is MGHDK and CDR2 SYGVNS. The length of the CDR3 is 16 residues. The junction had 12 bases not matched to a gene; V was cut back by 4 bases and J by 6 bases. The CDR3 loop is CASSGAGSGGRDTQYF. The CDR3 DNA reads TGTGCCAGCAGTGGAGCGGGGAGCGGCGGGAGGGATACGCAGTATTTT.

DNA for the CDR3: TGTGCCAGCAGCCCTCGGACAGAAAAAAATCAGCCCCAGCATTTT. Its translation: CASSPRTEKNQPQHF. The chain links TRBV4-2 to TRBJ1-5, with D perhaps TRBD1 (6 bases). The V end lost 4 bases, the J end lost 4 bases, and 14 bases lay between the germline ends. The CDR3 length is 15 residues. Germline CDR1 reads LGHNA; CDR2 reads YNFKEQ.

The gene calls are TRBV15 and TRBJ1-2; D ambiguous. Germline lookup yields CDR1 LNHNV and CDR2 YYDKDF (reference sequence). This CDR3 comprises 13 residues. V lost 1 base, J lost 2 bases, and 5 bases lay in between. Written as DNA, the CDR3 is TGTGCCACCAGCAGAGTACAGAACTATGGCTACACCTTC. Translating it yields CATSRVQNYGYTF. The whole variable domain, remainder taken from reference TRBV15 and TRBJ1-2, is DAMVIQNPRYQVTQFGKPVTLSCSQTLNHNVMYWYQQKSSQAPKLLFHYYDKDFNNEADTPDNFQSRRPNTSFCFLDIRSPGLGDTAMYLCATSRVQNYGYTFGSGTRLTVV.

There are a few counts of this clone. The rearrangement uses TRBV6-1 and TRBJ1-3; D is ambiguous. CDR1 and CDR2 from the germline V gene are MNHNS and SASEGT. The CDR3 consists of 13 residues. The ends were cut back, 5 bases at V and 7 bases at J, with 12 bases in the middle. DNA for the CDR3: TGTGCCAGCAGTCCTAGGAGCGAGAACACCATATATTTT. This encodes CASSPRSENTIYF.

In this sample, this clone turned up many times. The rearrangement joins TRBV4-1 to TRBJ1-4; D not certain. V was cut by 7 bases and J by 3 bases, with 6 bases left in between. Germline values: CDR1 MGHRA, CDR2 YSYEKL. The CDR3 extends over 12 amino acids. The CDR3 region has the DNA TGCGCCAGCATTGTCCCTAATGAAAAACTGTTTTTT. The encoded protein is CASIVPNEKLFF.

This clone was counted between two and nine times. The chain carries TRBV5-1 and TRBJ2-5; TRBD1 aligns across 11 bases. The CDR3 runs 16 residues. CDR1 is SGHRS, CDR2 YFSETQ, per germline. The trim removed 1 base at V and 4 bases at J, leaving 6 bases unmatched. CDR3 DNA sequence: TGCGCCAGCAGCTTGCCGCTGGGACAGGGGGGAGAGACCCAGTACTTC. It yields the protein CASSLPLGQGGETQYF.

CDR3 in amino acids: CASSIGGSGANVLTF. Written as DNA, the CDR3 is TGTGCCAGCAGTATAGGGGGCTCTGGGGCCAACGTCCTGACTTTC. This chain joins TRBV27 and TRBJ2-6, with D perhaps TRBD1 (6 bases). Trimming pared 5 bases from V and 0 bases from J, leaving 8 bases between. The CDR3 runs 15 residues. CDR1 is MNHEY, CDR2 SMNVEV, per germline (reference sequence).

The rearrangement links TRBV19 to TRBJ2-1, with 7 bases matching TRBD2. This CDR3 has 16 amino acids. CDR1 and CDR2 (germline): LNHDA, SQIVND (reference sequence). With V trimmed by 5 bases and J by 4 bases, 11 bases remained unmatched. In nucleotides, the CDR3 is TGTGCCAGTAGTGGCAGCGGGATAGTGTTGTACAATGAGCAGTTCTTC. Translated, it gives CASSGSGIVLYNEQFF.

In this sample, this clone turned up a few times. The rearrangement links TRBV5-4 to TRBJ2-2; TRBD2 matches at 8 bases. Germline CDR1 reads SGHNT; CDR2 reads YYREEE (reference sequence). The J segment lost 5 bases and the V segment lost 4 bases, leaving 7 bases of the junction unmatched. This CDR3 region has 15 residues. Here the CDR3 reads CASSTRTSWTGELFF. CDR3 nucleotides: TGTGCCAGCAGCACACGGACTAGCTGGACCGGGGAGCTGTTTTTT. The full variable domain, in which reference TRBV5-4 and TRBJ2-2 provide the parts outside the CDR3, is ETGVTQSPTHLIKTRGQQVTLRCSSQSGHNTVSWYQQALGQGPQFIFQYYREEENGRGNFPPRFSGLQFPNYSSELNVNALELDDSALYLCASSTRTSWTGELFFGEGSRLTVL.

The V call is TRBV5-1, the J call TRBJ2-1, with 7 bases identical to TRBD2. The CDR3 is 15 residues long. The germline gives CDR1 SGHRS, CDR2 YFSETQ. After removal of 5 bases from V and 2 bases from J, the junction contained 7 bases not matched to a gene. This CDR3 reads CASRLGLGTYNEQFF. The CDR3 region has the DNA TGCGCCAGCAGACTCGGACTAGGAACCTACAATGAGCAGTTCTTC.

The sample holds one count of this clone. The gene calls are TRBV13 and TRBJ2-2; TRBD1 or TRBD2 may be the D gene (5 bases each). The CDR3 has 16 amino acids. The V and J ends lost 5 bases and 3 bases respectively, with 16 bases between them. Germline CDR1 PRHDT, CDR2 FYEKMQ (reference sequence). Here the CDR3 reads CASSQNRGMDTGELFF. The CDR3 region has the DNA TGTGCCAGCAGCCAAAATCGGGGCATGGACACCGGGGAGCTGTTTTTT. The whole variable domain, filled in from reference TRBV13 and TRBJ2-2, reads AAGVIQSPRHLIKEKRETATLKCYPIPRHDTVYWYQQGPGQDPQFLISFYEKMQSDKGSIPDRFSAQQFSDYHSELNMSSLELGDSALYFCASSQNRGMDTGELFFGEGSRLTVL.

A few counts support this clone. The V call is TRBV18, the J call TRBJ1-6, with 7 bases that match TRBD1. V lost 3 bases, J lost 8 bases, and 4 bases stayed unmatched. Germline V gene lookup returns CDR1 KGHSH and CDR2 LQKENI. CDR3 size: 14 residues. The CDR3 nucleotides read TGTGCCAGCTCACCGACAGGGCGGGATTCACCCCTCCACTTT. Its translation is CASSPTGRDSPLHF.

This chain links TRBV9 with TRBJ2-7; D gene ambiguous. V was clipped by 0 bases and J by 3 bases, with 10 bases between them. From germline, CDR1 is SGDLS and CDR2 YYNGEE. The CDR3 contains 14 residues. CDR3 coding DNA: TGTGCCAGCAGCGTAGGCGTGGGCAACTACGAGCAGTACTTC. It specifies CASSVGVGNYEQYF. The complete variable domain, with remaining parts taken from reference TRBV9 and TRBJ2-7, reads DSGVTQTPKHLITATGQRVTLRCSPRSGDLSVYWYQQSLDQGLQFLIQYYNGEERAKGNILERFSAQQFPDLHSELNLSSLELGDSALYFCASSVGVGNYEQYFGPGTRLTVT.

The CDR3 protein is CAWSLGSYEQYF. CDR3 DNA: TGTGCCTGGAGTTTAGGAAGCTACGAGCAGTACTTC. The chain recombines TRBV30 with TRBJ2-7; no clear D. The CDR3 has 12 amino acids. Trimming took off 2 bases at V and 3 bases at J, with 8 bases between the two ends. The germline V gene has CDR1 GTSNPN and CDR2 SVGIG (reference sequence).

This clone was found many times. CDR3 amino acids: CASSQLAGGLDTQYF. The CDR3 coding sequence is TGTGCCAGCAGTCAACTAGCGGGAGGGTTAGATACGCAGTATTTT. The V and J genes are TRBV6-6 and TRBJ2-3; 13 positions match TRBD2. Germline V lookup: CDR1 MNHNY, CDR2 SVGAGI (reference sequence). This CDR3 is built from 15 residues. J lost 5 bases, V lost 5 bases, and 4 bases had no gene match.

This clone appeared a single time. The rearrangement uses TRBV9 and TRBJ2-1; TRBD1 agrees at 7 bases. There are 15 residues in the CDR3. The junction had 6 bases not matched to a gene; V was cut back by 3 bases and J by 3 bases. The germline gives CDR1 SGDLS, CDR2 YYNGEE. The CDR3 here is CASSAGTAYYNEQFF. The DNA for the CDR3 is TGTGCCAGCAGCGCCGGGACAGCTTACTACAATGAGCAGTTCTTC.

This chain links TRBV5-4 with TRBJ2-7, with 7 bases aligning to TRBD2. The CDR3 is made up of 14 amino acids. V trimming: 5 bases; J trimming: 1 base; junction bases outside the gene matches: 6. Germline V gene sequence: CDR1 SGHNT, CDR2 YYREEE (reference sequence). CDR3 region: CASRIFGRSYEQYF. The CDR3 DNA reads TGTGCCAGCAGGATCTTCGGGAGGTCCTACGAGCAGTACTTC.